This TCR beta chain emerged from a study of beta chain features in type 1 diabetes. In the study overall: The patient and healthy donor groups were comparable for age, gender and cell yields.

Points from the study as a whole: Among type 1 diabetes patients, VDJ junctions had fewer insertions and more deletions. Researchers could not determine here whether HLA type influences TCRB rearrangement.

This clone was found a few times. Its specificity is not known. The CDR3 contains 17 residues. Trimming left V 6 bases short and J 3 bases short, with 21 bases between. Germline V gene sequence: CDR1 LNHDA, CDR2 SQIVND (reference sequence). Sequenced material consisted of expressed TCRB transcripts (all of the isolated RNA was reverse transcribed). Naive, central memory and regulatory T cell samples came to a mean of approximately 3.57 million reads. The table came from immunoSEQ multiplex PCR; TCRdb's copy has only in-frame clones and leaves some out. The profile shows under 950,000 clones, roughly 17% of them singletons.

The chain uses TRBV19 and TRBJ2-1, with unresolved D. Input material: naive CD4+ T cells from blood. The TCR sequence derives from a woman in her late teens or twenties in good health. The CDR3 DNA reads TGTGCCAGTAGCCCCGGATGGTTTTCCCCTGGCTACAATGAGCAGTTCTTC. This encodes CASSPGWFSPGYNEQFF.